Listed below are T cell receptor beta chains from one sample, sequenced in a study of technical replicates of blood from a handful of donors. Assay used: immunoSEQ multiplex PCR; TCRdb lists only in-frame clones, some missing. Among roughly 70,000 clones listed, roughly 94% were seen once. The sample taken for sequencing was T cells isolated from PBMCs. These receptors were obtained from a human donor in good health. The CDR3 runs from the conserved cysteine through the conserved F or W. D genes are given only for firm matches.

CDR3aa	CDR3nt	v_gene	j_gene	d_gene
CASSSPTGAYYEQYF	TGTGCCAGCAGCTCCCCGACAGGAGCTTACTACGAGCAGTACTTC	TRBV7-9	TRBJ2-7	-
CASSLRGGVPGELFF	TGTGCCAGCAGTTTAAGGGGTGGGGTCCCCGGGGAGCTGTTTTTT	TRBV27	TRBJ2-2	-
CASSQAGGEETQYF	TGCGCCAGCAGCCAGGCGGGAGGGGAGGAGACCCAGTACTTC	TRBV4-1	TRBJ2-5	TRBD2
CASSPGGQFYEQYF	TGTGCCAGCTCACCTGGGGGACAGTTCTACGAGCAGTACTTC	TRBV18	TRBJ2-7	TRBD1
CASSLFWDTYEQYF	TGCGCCAGCAGCTTGTTTTGGGACACCTACGAGCAGTACTTC	TRBV5-1	TRBJ2-7	-
CASSRQGGTNEKLFF	TGTGCCAGCAGCCGACAGGGTGGAACTAATGAAAAACTGTTTTTT	TRBV5-8	TRBJ1-4	TRBD1
CASSPPSASGHQETQYF	TGTGCCAGCAGCCCCCCCTCGGCAAGCGGGCACCAAGAGACCCAGTACTTC	TRBV2	TRBJ2-5	-
CASSLGTGDVYEQYF	TGCGCCAGCAGCTTAGGGACAGGGGATGTTTACGAGCAGTACTTC	TRBV5-1	TRBJ2-7	TRBD1
CASSARQGYEQYF	TGTGCCAGCAGCGCTCGACAGGGCTACGAGCAGTACTTC	TRBV9	TRBJ2-7	TRBD1
CAINSGGQKETQYF	TGTGCCATCAATTCTGGGGGCCAAAAAGAGACCCAGTACTTC	TRBV10-3	TRBJ2-5	-
CASSQGGDSKQYF	TGTGCCAGCAGCCAGGGGGGAGACAGTAAGCAGTACTTC	TRBV4-2	TRBJ2-7	-
CATSRDAGRGVYNEQFF	TGTGCCACCAGCAGAGACGCGGGCAGGGGGGTCTACAATGAGCAGTTCTTC	TRBV15	TRBJ2-1	-
CASSWSGEQETQYF	TGTGCCAGCAGTTGGAGCGGAGAGCAAGAGACCCAGTACTTC	TRBV6-5	TRBJ2-5	-